This passage covers 2 T cell receptor beta chains from one sample sequenced in a study of glioma-infiltrating T cells. Amplification of TCR alpha and beta CDR3 regions from RNA used iRepertoire nested multiplex PCR. A single record per CDR3 protein comes from TCRdb applying MiXCR to the multiplex PCR reads. This sample has 300,000 to 400,000 distinct CDR3 sequences, with roughly 41% found just once. The sequenced material came from glioma tissue, nonneoplastic brain tissue, or PBMCs (not recorded which). These receptors came from a human donor with low-grade glioma or glioblastoma, undergoing nonglioma brain surgery, or in good health (not recorded which).

Regarding this clonotype: A much larger clonotype is one base distant, so this may be a read error. The gene calls are TRBV20-1 and TRBJ1-1; TRBD1 is a possible D gene (5 bases). Germline loops: CDR1 DFQATT, CDR2 SNEGSKA (reference sequence). The CDR3 consists of 12 residues. DNA for the CDR3: TGCAGTGCTCAAGGGCAGGGTGTTAATGGTTTATTT. Its protein product is CSAQGQGVNGLF.

This clonotype was recorded many times. V usage is TRBV28 and J usage is TRBJ1-5, with D possibly matching TRBD1 (6 bases). Germline V lookup: CDR1 MDHEN, CDR2 SYDVKM. This CDR3 has 16 amino acids. The V and J ends lost 5 bases and 0 bases respectively, with 14 bases between them. The CDR3 sequence: CASSPPGTLSNQPQHF. The CDR3 nucleotides are TGTGCCAGCAGTCCTCCCGGGACACTTAGCAATCAGCCCCAGCATTTT. The full variable domain, its missing parts supplied by reference TRBV28 and TRBJ1-5, is DVKVTQSSRYLVKRTGEKVFLECVQDMDHENMFWYRQDPGLGLRLIYFSYDVKMKEKGDIPEGYSVSREKKERFSLILESASTNQTSMYLCASSPPGTLSNQPQHFGDGTRLSIL.